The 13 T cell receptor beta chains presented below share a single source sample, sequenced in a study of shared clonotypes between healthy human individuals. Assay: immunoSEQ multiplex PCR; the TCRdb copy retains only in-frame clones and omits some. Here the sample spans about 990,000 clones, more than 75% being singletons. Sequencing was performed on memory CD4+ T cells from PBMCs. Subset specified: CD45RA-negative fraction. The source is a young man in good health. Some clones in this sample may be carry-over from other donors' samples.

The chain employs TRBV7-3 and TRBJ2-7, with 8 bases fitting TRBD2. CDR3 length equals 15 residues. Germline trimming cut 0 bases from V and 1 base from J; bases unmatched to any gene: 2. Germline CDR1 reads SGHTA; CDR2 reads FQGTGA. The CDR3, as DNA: TGTGCCAGCAGCTTAACTAGCGGGATTTCCTACGAGCAGTACTTC. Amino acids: CASSLTSGISYEQYF.

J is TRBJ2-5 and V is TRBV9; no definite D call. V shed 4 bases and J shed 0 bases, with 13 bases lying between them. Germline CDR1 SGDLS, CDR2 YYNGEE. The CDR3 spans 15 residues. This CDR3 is CASSPNGMDQETQYF. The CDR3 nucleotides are TGTGCCAGCAGCCCTAATGGGATGGACCAAGAGACCCAGTACTTC. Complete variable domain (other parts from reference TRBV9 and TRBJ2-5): DSGVTQTPKHLITATGQRVTLRCSPRSGDLSVYWYQQSLDQGLQFLIQYYNGEERAKGNILERFSAQQFPDLHSELNLSSLELGDSALYFCASSPNGMDQETQYFGPGTRLLVL.

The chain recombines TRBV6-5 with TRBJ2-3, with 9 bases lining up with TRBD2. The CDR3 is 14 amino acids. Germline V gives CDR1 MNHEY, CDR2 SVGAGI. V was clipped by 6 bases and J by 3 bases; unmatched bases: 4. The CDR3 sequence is CASSLAGVTDTQYF. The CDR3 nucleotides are TGTGCCAGCAGCTTAGCGGGAGTAACAGATACGCAGTATTTT.

CDR3: CASSSIYGYTF. CDR3 sequence (DNA): TGTGCCAGCTCATCCATCTATGGCTACACCTTC. This chain uses TRBV18 with TRBJ1-2; D is unresolved. Trimming took 5 bases from V and 4 from J, leaving 5 bases between them. Germline CDR1 reads KGHSH; CDR2 reads LQKENI. This CDR3 has 11 residues.

The CDR3 region has the DNA TGTGCCAGCAGTTCCGGACTCCCGGCTGAGCAGTTCTTC. Its protein is CASSSGLPAEQFF. V and J are TRBV28 and TRBJ2-1, with a weak D call TRBD2 (5 bases). This CDR3 contains 13 residues. Germline CDR1 and CDR2: MDHEN and SYDVKM. V lost 4 bases, J lost 9 bases, and 13 bases lay in between.

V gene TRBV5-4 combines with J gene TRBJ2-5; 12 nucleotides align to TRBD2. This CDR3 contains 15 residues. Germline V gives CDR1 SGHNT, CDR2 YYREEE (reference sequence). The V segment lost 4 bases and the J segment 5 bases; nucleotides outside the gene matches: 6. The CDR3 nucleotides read TGTGCCAGCAGCGGGGCTACTAGCGGGAGGGAGACCCAGTACTTC. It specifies CASSGATSGRETQYF.

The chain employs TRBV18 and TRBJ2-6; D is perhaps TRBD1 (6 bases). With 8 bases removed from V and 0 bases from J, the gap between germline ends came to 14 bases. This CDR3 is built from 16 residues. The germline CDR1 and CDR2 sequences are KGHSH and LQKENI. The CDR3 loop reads CASHRAPHSGANVLTF. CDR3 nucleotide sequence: TGTGCCAGCCACAGGGCACCCCACTCTGGGGCCAACGTCCTGACTTTC.

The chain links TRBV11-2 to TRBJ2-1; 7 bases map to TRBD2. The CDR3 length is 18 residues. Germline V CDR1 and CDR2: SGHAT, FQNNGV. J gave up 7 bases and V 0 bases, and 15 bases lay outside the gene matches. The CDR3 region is CASSLEGNSGTMRNEQFF. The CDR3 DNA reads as TGTGCCAGCAGCTTAGAAGGTAACAGCGGGACCATGAGGAATGAGCAGTTCTTC.

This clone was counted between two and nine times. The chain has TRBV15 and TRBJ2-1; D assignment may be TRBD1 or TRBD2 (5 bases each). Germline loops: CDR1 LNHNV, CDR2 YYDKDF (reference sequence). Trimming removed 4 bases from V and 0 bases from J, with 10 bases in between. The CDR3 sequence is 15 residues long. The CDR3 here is CATSTGAVSYNEQFF. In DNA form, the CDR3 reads TGTGCCACCAGCACCGGGGCAGTCTCCTACAATGAGCAGTTCTTC.

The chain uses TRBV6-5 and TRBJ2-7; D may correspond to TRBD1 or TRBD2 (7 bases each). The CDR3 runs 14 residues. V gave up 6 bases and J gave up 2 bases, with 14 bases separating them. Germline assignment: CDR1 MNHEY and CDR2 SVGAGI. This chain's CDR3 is CASSQTGTTYEQYF. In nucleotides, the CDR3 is TGTGCCAGCAGCCAGACAGGGACTACCTACGAGCAGTACTTC.

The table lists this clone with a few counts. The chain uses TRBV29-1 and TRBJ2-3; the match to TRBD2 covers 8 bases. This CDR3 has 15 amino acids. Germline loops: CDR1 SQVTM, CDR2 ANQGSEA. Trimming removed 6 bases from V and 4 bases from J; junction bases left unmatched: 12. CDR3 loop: CSVSAGAGGADTQYF. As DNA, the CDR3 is TGCAGCGTCTCCGCGGGGGCGGGAGGAGCAGATACGCAGTATTTT.

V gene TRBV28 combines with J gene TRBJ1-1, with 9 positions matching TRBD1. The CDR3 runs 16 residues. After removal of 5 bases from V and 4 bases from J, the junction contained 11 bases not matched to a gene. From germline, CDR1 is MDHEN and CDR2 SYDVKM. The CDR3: CASSSPFTGGLTEAFF. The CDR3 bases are TGTGCCAGCAGTAGCCCCTTCACAGGGGGCCTCACTGAAGCTTTCTTT.

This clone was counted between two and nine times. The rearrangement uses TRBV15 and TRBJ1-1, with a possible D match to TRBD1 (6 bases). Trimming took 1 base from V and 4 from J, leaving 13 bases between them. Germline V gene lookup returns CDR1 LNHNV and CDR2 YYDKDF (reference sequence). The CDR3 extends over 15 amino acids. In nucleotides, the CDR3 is TGTGCCACCAGCAGAGGGGGCACAGGGAGCACTGAAGCTTTCTTT. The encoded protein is CATSRGGTGSTEAFF. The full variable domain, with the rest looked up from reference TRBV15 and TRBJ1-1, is DAMVIQNPRYQVTQFGKPVTLSCSQTLNHNVMYWYQQKSSQAPKLLFHYYDKDFNNEADTPDNFQSRRPNTSFCFLDIRSPGLGDTAMYLCATSRGGTGSTEAFFGQGTRLTVV.